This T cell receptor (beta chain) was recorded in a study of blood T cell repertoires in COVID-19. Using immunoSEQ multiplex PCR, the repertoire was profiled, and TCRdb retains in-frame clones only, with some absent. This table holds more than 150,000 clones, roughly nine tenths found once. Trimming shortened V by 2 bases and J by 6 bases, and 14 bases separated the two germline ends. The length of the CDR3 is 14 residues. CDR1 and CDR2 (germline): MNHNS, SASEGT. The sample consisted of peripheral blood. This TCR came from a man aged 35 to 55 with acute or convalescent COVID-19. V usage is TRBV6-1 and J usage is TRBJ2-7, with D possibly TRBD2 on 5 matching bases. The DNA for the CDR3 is TGTGCCAGCAGTGAATCTGGACTTCCTCGCGAGCAGTACTTC. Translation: CASSESGLPREQYF.